These T cell receptor beta chains were read from a single sample in a study of blood T cell repertoires in COVID-19. Profiling relied on immunoSEQ multiplex PCR, and the TCRdb table lists in-frame clones only, not all of them. The data show fewer than 250,000 clones, 70% to 85% seen once. Sequencing was performed on PBMCs or T cells enriched from blood (not recorded which). The receptors were sampled from a woman aged 30 to 39 who had recovered from COVID-19. CDR3s include the opening cysteine and the closing phenylalanine or tryptophan. A D gene is named only where the DNA matches it firmly. Not every row has a clone size; where given, it reads once, few, many or a size class.

>TRBJ1-1|-|TRBV29-1|-
TGCAGCGCATCCAGGGGCTTGAACACTGAAGCTTTCTTT
CSASRGLNTEAFF
>TRBJ1-1|-|TRBV19|-
TGTGCCAGTAGTATAGAGGAAGGAATTGAGATGCGGGGCACTGAAGCTTTCTTT
CASSIEEGIEMRGTEAFF
>TRBJ1-2|many|TRBV7-9|-
TGTGCCAGCAGTAAAAACAGCTTTCCCTATGGCTACACCTTC
CASSKNSFPYGYTF
>TRBJ1-3|-|TRBV5-1|-
TGCGCCAGCAGCTTGTCGGTCTCTGGAAACACCATATATTTT
CASSLSVSGNTIYF
>TRBJ2-7|-|TRBV6-5|TRBD2
TGTGCCAGCATGGCTAGCGGGAGGAGGGGGCAGTACTTC
CASMASGRRGQYF
>TRBJ2-5|-|TRBV3-1/TRBV3-2|-
TGTGCCAGCAACCCTCTAGGTGGTGAGACCCAGTACTTC
CASNPLGGETQYF
>TRBJ2-5|once|TRBV5-3|-
TGTGCCAGAAGCCATCCAGAGACCCAGTACTTC
CARSHPETQYF
>TRBJ2-1|-|TRBV7-9|-
TGTGCCAGCAGCGCACTCGATGAGCAGTTCTTC
CASSALDEQFF
>TRBJ1-5|-|TRBV27|-
TGTGCCAGCAGTTCCTCCGGGACATCTCGCAATCAGCCCCAGCATTTT
CASSSSGTSRNQPQHF
>TRBJ1-1|once|TRBV9|-
TGTGCCAGCAGCGTAGAGGGCAGGGGCGCTTTCTTT
CASSVEGRGAFF
>TRBJ2-1|-|TRBV11-2|-
TGTGCCAGCACCCTGGGGGCTAGCGGAAACAATGAGCAGTTCTTC
CASTLGASGNNEQFF
>TRBJ2-1|-|TRBV28|TRBD1
TGTGCCAGCAGTCGAGGACAGGGAACTAACAATGAGCAGTTCTTC
CASSRGQGTNNEQFF
>TRBJ2-1|-|TRBV3-1/TRBV3-2|TRBD2
TGTGCCATAGGGACTAGCGGGAGGTCGCTCTACAATGAGCAGTTCTTC
CAIGTSGRSLYNEQFF
>TRBJ1-1|-|TRBV2|TRBD1
TGTGCCAGCTTGGACAGGGTCAACACTGAAGCTTTCTTT
CASLDRVNTEAFF
>TRBJ2-5|-|TRBV5-4|-
TGTGCCAGCAGCGCCGGGGGGCAGGGCTTCCTTAGGGGGGAGACCCAGTACTTC
CASSAGGQGFLRGETQYF
>TRBJ1-1|-|TRBV28|-
TGTGCCAGCAGTTTAGGGGGGGCAATGAACACTGAAGCTTTCTTT
CASSLGGAMNTEAFF
>TRBJ2-1|-|TRBV29-1|TRBD2
TGCAGCGTTGACGGGGGGGCGGTTTACGATGAGCAGTTCTTC
CSVDGGAVYDEQFF
>TRBJ2-5|-|TRBV7-9|-
TGTGCCAGCAGCTCCAAGGACAGTACACAAGAGACCCAGTACTTC
CASSSKDSTQETQYF
>TRBJ2-7|-|TRBV3-1/TRBV3-2|TRBD1
TGTGCCAGCAGCCAAGTGTGGGACAGCTCCTACGAGCAGTACTTC
CASSQVWDSSYEQYF
>TRBJ1-2|-|TRBV18|TRBD1
TGTGCCAGCTCACCGCTGGACAGGTCTAACTATGGCTACACCTTC
CASSPLDRSNYGYTF
>TRBJ2-2|once|TRBV19|-
TGTGCCAGTACCCTCGACTGGAACGGGGAGCTGTTTTTT
CASTLDWNGELFF
>TRBJ1-6|few|TRBV24-1|TRBD1
TGTGCCACTAGCCGCAGGGGGCGATTGTCACCCCTCCACTTT
CATSRRGRLSPLHF
>TRBJ1-1|few|TRBV7-8|-
TGTGCCAGCAGCTTCCGCCAGGGGCGCCGGGGCACTGAAGCTTTCTTT
CASSFRQGRRGTEAFF
>TRBJ2-5|-|TRBV4-2|-
TGTGCCAGCAGCCCCCCCCGGCGGCAAGAGACCCAGTACTTC
CASSPPRRQETQYF
>TRBJ2-1|few|TRBV9|TRBD1
TGTGCCAGCAGTCATGGACAGGGGCTCTACAATGAGCAGTTCTTC
CASSHGQGLYNEQFF
>TRBJ1-5|-|TRBV11-3|-
TGTGCCAGCAGCTTGGCCCGCAGGGTCCTCAGCAATCAGCCCCAGCATTTT
CASSLARRVLSNQPQHF
>TRBJ2-5|-|TRBV19|-
TGTGCCAGTAGTATCCAATCCGGGGTGGGGGAGACCCAGTACTTC
CASSIQSGVGETQYF
>TRBJ2-3|-|TRBV6-5|TRBD2
TGTGCCAGCAGAGGTAGCGGGAGGTGGAATACGCAGTATTTT
CASRGSGRWNTQYF
>TRBJ1-5|-|TRBV7-6|TRBD1
TGTGCCAGCAGCTTAGAACAGGGGAGGAGCAATCAGCCCCAGCATTTT
CASSLEQGRSNQPQHF
>TRBJ1-2|-|TRBV18|TRBD1
TGTGCCAGCTTCTGGACAGGGGATGGCTACACCTTC
CASFWTGDGYTF
>TRBJ1-2|-|TRBV28|-
TGTGCCAGCAGTTCAGGGGTGTACGGCTACACCTTC
CASSSGVYGYTF
>TRBJ1-5|-|TRBV10-2|TRBD1
TGCGCCACTCATGACAGGGGCGGCAATCAGCCCCAGCATTTT
CATHDRGGNQPQHF
>TRBJ2-2|-|TRBV14|-
TGTGCCAGCAGCCAAGATCTCACCGGGGAGCTGTTTTTT
CASSQDLTGELFF
>TRBJ1-6|-|TRBV9|-
TGTGCCAGCAGCGTTGGTTCCCAGGGAAGTTCACCCCTCCACTTT
CASSVGSQGSSPLHF
>TRBJ2-7|-|TRBV9|TRBD2
TGTGCCAGCAGCCGCACCCCCCCGGGACTAGCGGGAGGGTTCTCCTACGAGCAGTACTTC
CASSRTPPGLAGGFSYEQYF
>TRBJ1-5|-|TRBV11-3|-
TGTGCCAGCAGCTTAGCCCGGGGGACGGCTAGCAATCAGCCCCAGCATTTT
CASSLARGTASNQPQHF
>TRBJ2-1|-|TRBV11-2|TRBD2
TGTGCCAGCAGCTTGGGGAACCGGGGGGGCTCGGATGAGCAGTTCTTC
CASSLGNRGGSDEQFF
>TRBJ1-2|few|TRBV5-6|TRBD1
TGTGCCAGCAGACAGGACAGGGTAAACTATGGCTACACCTTC
CASRQDRVNYGYTF
>TRBJ2-5|-|TRBV11-3|-
TGTGCCAGCAGCCGTCGCGGGTCACGCGAAGAGACCCAGTACTTC
CASSRRGSREETQYF
>TRBJ2-1|-|TRBV27|-
TGTGCCAGCAGCCCCCGGGTATGGTTATCGGCTTTAGTCTACAATGAGCAGTTCTTC
CASSPRVWLSALVYNEQFF
>TRBJ2-3|-|TRBV5-1|TRBD1
TGCGCCAGCAGTCCTCCGGGACAGCGCACAGATACGCAGTATTTT
CASSPPGQRTDTQYF
>TRBJ2-1|-|TRBV28|TRBD1
TGTGCCAGCAGTTTATACGGGACAGGGACCTACAATGAGCAGTTCTTC
CASSLYGTGTYNEQFF
>TRBJ2-1|-|TRBV27|TRBD1
TGTGCCAGCATTCCTCGGGGAATGAGGGACAGGGTTTTGGATGAGCAGTTCTTC
CASIPRGMRDRVLDEQFF
>TRBJ1-2|-|TRBV28|-
TGTGCCAGCAGTTTATGGGGGGCGGGTGGCTACACCTTC
CASSLWGAGGYTF
>TRBJ2-2|-|TRBV3-1/TRBV3-2|TRBD2
TGTGCCAGCAGCCATCATGGACTAGCGCGGGACCGGGAGCTGTTTTTT
CASSHHGLARDRELFF
>TRBJ2-7|few|TRBV9|-
TGTGCCAGCAGCGTAGACAGTAGACCCTACGAGCAGTACTTC
CASSVDSRPYEQYF
>TRBJ1-1|-|TRBV29-1|-
TGCAGCGTTGGGAGCAGTAACACTGAAGCTTTCTTT
CSVGSSNTEAFF
>TRBJ1-6|-|TRBV27|-
TGTGCCAGCAGTTTAGGACTTAAAAATTCACCCCTCCACTTT
CASSLGLKNSPLHF
>TRBJ2-3|-|TRBV24-1|-
TGTGCCACCAGTGACCCCTCGGGGACTTCCACAGATACGCAGTATTTT
CATSDPSGTSTDTQYF
>TRBJ1-1|-|TRBV7-2|-
TGTGCCAGCAGCTTAGGTCCCAGAGCTTTCTTT
CASSLGPRAFF
>TRBJ2-2|-|TRBV2|TRBD1
TGTGCCAGCAGGACAGGGCGGACCGGGGAGCTGTTTTTT
CASRTGRTGELFF
>TRBJ1-2|-|TRBV28|-
TGTGCCAGCAGTTTATCCCCCCGCTCAGTATTTGGCTACACCTTC
CASSLSPRSVFGYTF
>TRBJ2-1|-|TRBV29-1|TRBD2
TGCAGCGTTGAGAACGCTAGCGGGGGGCGGGACAATGAGCAGTTCTTC
CSVENASGGRDNEQFF
>TRBJ1-2|many|TRBV7-9|-
TGTGCCAGCAGCTTAGAGGGAGACTATGGCTACACCTTC
CASSLEGDYGYTF
>TRBJ2-3|few|TRBV11-2|TRBD2
TGTGCCAGCAGCTTAGTTCGCCGACTAGCGGGGGGGCTGGATACGCAGTATTTT
CASSLVRRLAGGLDTQYF
>TRBJ2-2|-|TRBV30|-
TGTGCCTGGAGCGACACCACAACTAGACCCGGGGAGCTGTTTTTT
CAWSDTTTRPGELFF
>TRBJ1-2|-|TRBV5-8|TRBD1
TGTGCCAGCAGCTTGGCGTCAGGGGGTGGCTACACCTTC
CASSLASGGGYTF
>TRBJ1-4|-|TRBV19|TRBD1
TGTGCCAGTAGCGACAGGGGTTTTGCTAATGAAAAACTGTTTTTT
CASSDRGFANEKLFF
>TRBJ2-3|-|TRBV6-4|-
TGTGCCAGCAGTGACACAAGACAAGCCACAGATACGCAGTATTTT
CASSDTRQATDTQYF